Listed here are 6 T cell receptor beta chains from one sample, sequenced in a study of CD8+ T cells in alopecia areata. cDNA reverse transcribed from extracted RNA served as the sequencing template. Here immunoSEQ multiplex PCR was the method, and the copy in TCRdb shows in-frame clones only, minus some. The data hold approximately 98,000 clones, with approximately 60% observed a single time. Sequencing input: CD8+ T cells sorted from blood. The receptors shown here come from a human donor in good health.

The chain joins TRBV13 to TRBJ2-3, with TRBD2 matching over 7 bases. The ends lost 0 bases at V and 6 bases at J; junction bases unmatched: 15. The CDR3 loop spans 18 amino acids. Germline V gene sequence: CDR1 PRHDT, CDR2 FYEKMQ (reference sequence). Here the CDR3 reads CASSLGLVGSGLGDTQYF. DNA for the CDR3: TGTGCCAGCAGCTTAGGACTTGTCGGTAGCGGGTTGGGGGATACGCAGTATTTT.

The count of this clone is one. The rearrangement uses TRBV5-1 and TRBJ2-7, with TRBD1 identical over 7 bases. This CDR3 is built from 13 residues. Trimming removed 3 bases from V and 5 bases from J; junction bases left unmatched: 5. CDR1 is SGHRS, CDR2 YFSETQ, per germline. CDR3 region: CASSSTGFNEQYF. As DNA, the CDR3 is TGCGCCAGCAGCTCGACAGGGTTCAACGAGCAGTACTTC.

This clone showed up just a few times. The chain is built from TRBV5-1 and TRBJ2-7, with D possibly TRBD2 on 7 matching bases. CDR3 length: 16 residues. Germline V CDR1 and CDR2: SGHRS, YFSETQ. The V gene lost 0 bases and the J gene lost 5 bases, with 18 bases spanning the gap. The CDR3 DNA sequence: TGCGCCAGCAGCTTGGCGCTCGGCGGGGGCAGCGACGAGCAGTACTTC. Its protein is CASSLALGGGSDEQYF.

This rearrangement joins TRBV5-6 to TRBJ1-2; D might be TRBD1 (6 bases). The CDR3 contains 13 residues. The germline V gene encodes CDR1 SGHDT and CDR2 YYEEEE. Trimming stripped 4 bases from V and 8 bases from J, with 15 bases between. As DNA, the CDR3 is TGTGCCAGCAGCCTCCCAGGGGCGCGGGGCTACACCTTC. This codes for CASSLPGARGYTF.

This clone was counted a few times. This chain joins TRBV30 and TRBJ2-5; either TRBD1 or TRBD2 may supply D (5 bases each). This CDR3 comprises 15 residues. V was clipped by 0 bases and J by 5 bases, with 16 bases between them. Germline loops: CDR1 GTSNPN, CDR2 SVGIG (reference sequence). DNA of the CDR3: TGTGCCTGGAGTGTACCCGAGGGGTGGATCGAGACCCAGTACTTC. Encoded protein: CAWSVPEGWIETQYF.

On this clone: Other DNA sequences of this sample code for an identical CDR3. This chain links TRBV9 with TRBJ2-7, with a possible D match to TRBD2 (5 bases). CDR1 is SGDLS, CDR2 YYNGEE, per germline. The CDR3 is 13 residues long. Between the trimmed V and J ends, which lost 0 bases and 7 bases, there was a span of 11 bases. For the CDR3, the DNA is TGTGCCAGCAGCGTAGGAGGGTTAGGGGAGCAGTACTTC. Amino acid sequence: CASSVGGLGEQYF.